This T cell receptor beta chain was recovered during a study of neurological immune-mediated disorders. Whole-study results and caveats: No expanded-clone CDR3 amino acid sequence recurred across subjects, suggesting private TCR-beta repertoires.

Documented time point: technical triplicate 2. This CDR3 comprises 14 residues. Trimming removed 6 bases from V and 2 bases from J, with 14 bases in between. Germline-derived CDR1 and CDR2 are MDHEN and SYDVKM. TCRdb ran MiXCR on the 5' RACE reads and lists one entry per CDR3 protein. The repertoire holds roughly 32,000 distinct CDR3 sequences, 13% seen once, with 5% to 6.5% in the top ten. This clonotype showed up many times. Its cognate antigen is unknown. The V call is TRBV28, the J call TRBJ2-7; D remains ambiguous. The receptor's source is a female donor with HTLV-1-associated myelopathy (HAM/TSP). The specimen sequenced was CD4+ T cells from blood. The CDR3 loop is CASSPTDIAYEQYF. Written as DNA, the CDR3 is TGTGCCAGCAGCCCAACCGACATAGCCTACGAGCAGTACTTC.